The 23 T cell receptor beta chains below were found in one sample sequenced in a study of cytomegalovirus exposure and HLA in healthy donors. The PCR ran on 60 Vbeta and 13 Jbeta primers. Clones were read by immunoSEQ multiplex PCR, and TCRdb kept only the in-frame ones, dropping some. The sample lists around 210,000 clones, 65% to 80% occurring once. The specimen was PBMCs. These receptor sequences come from a man in his fifties in good health and CMV-seronegative.

This clone showed up just once. This chain joins TRBV2 and TRBJ2-3, with 9 positions matching TRBD2. The V gene's germline CDR1 is SNHLY and CDR2 FYNNEI. The V segment lost 5 bases and the J segment 6 bases; nucleotides outside the gene matches: 12. This CDR3 contains 16 residues. CDR3 DNA: TGTGCCAGCAGTACCGGGACTAGCAGACTCACGGATACGCAGTATTTT. Protein: CASSTGTSRLTDTQYF.

Written as DNA, the CDR3 is TGTGCCTGGAGTGTCGGACAGAGCTCCTACAATGAGCAGTTCTTC. It yields the protein CAWSVGQSSYNEQFF. The J gene is TRBJ2-1, the V gene TRBV30; D is perhaps TRBD1 (6 bases). The CDR3 contains 15 residues. Germline CDR1 GTSNPN, CDR2 SVGIG (reference sequence). The germline V and J ends were trimmed by 0 bases and 0 bases, with 9 bases remaining between them.

This chain connects TRBV4-1 to TRBJ2-7; 8 bases agree with TRBD1. The J segment lost 4 bases and the V segment lost 4 bases, leaving 9 bases of the junction unmatched. The CDR3 loop spans 15 amino acids. Germline loops: CDR1 MGHRA, CDR2 YSYEKL. CDR3 nucleotide sequence: TGCGCCAGCAGCCTTCTGGACAGGGAAAGTTACGAGCAGTACTTC. This sequence encodes CASSLLDRESYEQYF.

This rearrangement joins TRBV5-1 to TRBJ1-2, with TRBD1 identical over 7 bases. Germline V gene sequence: CDR1 SGHRS, CDR2 YFSETQ. The junction had 10 bases not matched to a gene; V was cut back by 4 bases and J by 4 bases. The CDR3 runs to 15 residues. The CDR3 bases are TGCGCCAGCAGCCCCTCGCCGGACAGGTCCTATGGCTACACCTTC. Amino acids: CASSPSPDRSYGYTF. Using reference TRBV5-1 and TRBJ1-2 for the parts outside the CDR3, the full variable domain is KAGVTQTPRYLIKTRGQQVTLSCSPISGHRSVSWYQQTPGQGLQFLFEYFSETQRNKGNFPGRFSGRQFSNSRSEMNVSTLELGDSALYLCASSPSPDRSYGYTFGSGTRLTVV.

The chain uses TRBV11-2 and TRBJ2-3, with a possible D match to TRBD1 (6 bases). This CDR3 comprises 14 residues. CDR1 is SGHAT, CDR2 FQNNGV, per germline. Trimming stripped 5 bases from V and 6 bases from J, with 15 bases between. The CDR3 sequence: CASSASRGSDTQYF. The CDR3 DNA reads TGTGCCAGCAGCGCCAGCAGGGGATCCGATACGCAGTATTTT.

This clone was seen a few times. V usage is TRBV5-1 and J usage is TRBJ2-1; 8 nucleotides match TRBD2. Germline V lookup: CDR1 SGHRS, CDR2 YFSETQ. Unmatched junction bases numbered 3, after V lost 7 bases and J lost 0 bases. The CDR3 extends over 14 amino acids. The CDR3 nucleotides read TGCGCCAGCGGGCTAGCGGGCTCCTACAATGAGCAGTTCTTC. Its protein is CASGLAGSYNEQFF.

This clone was seen only a few times. This chain joins TRBV5-1 and TRBJ1-2; tentatively, D is TRBD1 (6 bases). This CDR3 comprises 14 residues. V was shortened by 0 bases and J by 8 bases, with 14 bases between the two germline ends. Germline CDR1 SGHRS, CDR2 YFSETQ. This chain's CDR3 is CASSLEAGAGGYTF. DNA for the CDR3: TGCGCCAGCAGCTTGGAGGCGGGGGCAGGAGGCTACACCTTC.

The chain carries TRBV6-8 and TRBJ2-7; 11 positions match TRBD1. Trimming took 6 bases from V and 4 from J; bases not matched to a gene: 2. This CDR3 region has 13 residues. CDR1 MNHGY and CDR2 SAAAGT come from the germline V gene. This chain's CDR3 is CASRGTGGYEQYF. The CDR3 DNA is TGTGCCAGCAGAGGGACAGGGGGTTACGAGCAGTACTTC.

This sequence joins TRBV19 and TRBJ2-1; D unresolved. With 3 bases removed from V and 0 bases from J, the gap between germline ends came to 9 bases. This CDR3 contains 15 residues. Germline V lookup: CDR1 LNHDA, CDR2 SQIVND (reference sequence). This chain's CDR3 is CASSMSASSYNEQFF. The CDR3 DNA follows: TGTGCCAGTAGTATGAGCGCCAGCTCCTACAATGAGCAGTTCTTC.

This clone has a handful of counts. V usage is TRBV6-5 and J usage is TRBJ2-7; D possibly corresponds to TRBD2 (6 bases). The CDR3 is made up of 16 amino acids. Trimming removed 2 bases at V and 4 bases at J, with 18 bases between. The V gene's germline CDR1 is MNHEY and CDR2 SVGAGI. The CDR3 sequence: CASSYPRGGKIYEQYF. DNA of the CDR3: TGTGCCAGCAGTTACCCGCGAGGAGGGAAGATATACGAGCAGTACTTC.

This rearrangement joins TRBV5-1 to TRBJ1-2; D is ambiguous. The germline V gene has CDR1 SGHRS and CDR2 YFSETQ. The V end lost 4 bases, the J end lost 0 bases, and 10 bases lay between the germline ends. This CDR3 comprises 14 residues. The CDR3 DNA reads as TGCGCCAGCAGCCCTGGGCCATCTAACTATGGCTACACCTTC. Amino acid sequence: CASSPGPSNYGYTF.

CDR3 DNA: TGTGCCAGCAGCATTACAGGGACCGGGGAGCTGTTTTTT. Its protein is CASSITGTGELFF. J is TRBJ2-2 and V is TRBV9, with TRBD1 as a possible D gene (6 bases). The CDR3 has 13 residues. Per the germline V gene, CDR1 is SGDLS and CDR2 is YYNGEE. V lost 4 bases and J lost 5, with 9 bases in between.

This chain links TRBV7-9 with TRBJ2-1, with TRBD2 matching 11 bases. This CDR3 contains 15 residues. Germline CDR1 and CDR2: SEHNR and FQNEAQ (reference sequence). V dropped 7 bases and J dropped 7; count of bases not matched to a gene: 9. The CDR3 bases are TGTGCCAGCAAGCTAGCGGGAGGCGTCGGTAATGAGCAGTTCTTC. Translating it yields CASKLAGGVGNEQFF.

The chain combines TRBV28 with TRBJ2-1; 11 bases agree with TRBD1. J was trimmed by 3 bases and V by 1 base; bases with no gene match: 2. This CDR3 region has 16 residues. Germline CDR1 and CDR2: MDHEN and SYDVKM. CDR3 sequence: CASSLSGTGGYNEQFF. The DNA of the CDR3 is TGTGCCAGCAGTTTATCCGGGACAGGGGGCTACAATGAGCAGTTCTTC.

CDR3 in amino acids: CASSGRDRGRETQYF. The CDR3, as DNA: TGTGCCAGCTCAGGCCGGGACAGGGGACGGGAGACCCAGTACTTC. The chain links TRBV27 to TRBJ2-5; 10 bases map to TRBD1. This CDR3 spans 15 amino acids. In germline, CDR1 is MNHEY, CDR2 SMNVEV (reference sequence). V gave up 8 bases and J gave up 5 bases; unmatched junction bases: 11.

The V call is TRBV27, the J call TRBJ2-5; 7 bases fit TRBD1. V was pared by 4 bases and J by 4 bases, with 6 bases of the junction left unmatched. The germline V gene encodes CDR1 MNHEY and CDR2 SMNVEV (reference sequence). This CDR3 is built from 14 residues. Here the CDR3 reads CASSSRGGPETQYF. Written as DNA, the CDR3 is TGTGCCAGCAGTTCCCGAGGGGGCCCAGAGACCCAGTACTTC.

J is TRBJ2-1 and V is TRBV14; tentative D call: TRBD1 (6 bases). The germline V gene encodes CDR1 SGHDN and CDR2 FVKESK. The CDR3 totals 15 residues. V dropped 1 base and J dropped 7 bases, with 14 bases sitting between them. CDR3 sequence reads: CASSQGGLRGNEQFF. CDR3 DNA sequence: TGTGCCAGCAGCCAAGGGGGCCTCAGGGGAAATGAGCAGTTCTTC.

The rearrangement uses TRBV28 and TRBJ1-1; TRBD1 is a possible D gene (5 bases). CDR3 length equals 14 residues. From germline, CDR1 is MDHEN and CDR2 SYDVKM. Trimming pared 5 bases from V and 11 bases from J, leaving 21 bases between. For the CDR3, the DNA is TGTGCCAGCAGTAACACCCCAGGCGGCCCAGGGGCTTTCTTT. It yields the protein CASSNTPGGPGAFF.

The V call is TRBV5-1, the J call TRBJ1-2; 10 positions match TRBD1. The CDR3 consists of 15 residues. V shed 5 bases, J shed 8 bases, and the junction held 12 bases outside the gene matches. Germline V gives CDR1 SGHRS, CDR2 YFSETQ. The chain's CDR3 is CASSPETGGARGYTF. CDR3 DNA sequence: TGCGCCAGCAGTCCCGAGACAGGGGGCGCGAGGGGCTACACCTTC.

This rearrangement joins TRBV27 to TRBJ2-7; weak D call: TRBD2 (5 bases). V dropped 3 bases and J dropped 2 bases, with 11 bases sitting between them. Germline V gene lookup returns CDR1 MNHEY and CDR2 SMNVEV (reference sequence). This CDR3 region has 14 residues. CDR3 in amino acids: CASSFAAGTYEQYF. As DNA, the CDR3 is TGTGCCAGCAGTTTCGCGGCCGGGACCTACGAGCAGTACTTC.

The J gene is TRBJ1-2, the V gene TRBV5-1; D may be TRBD1 (6 bases). The CDR3 covers 15 residues. V lost 1 base and J lost 0, with 10 bases in between. The germline V gene has CDR1 SGHRS and CDR2 YFSETQ. The CDR3 nucleotides read TGCGCCAGCAGCTTGATACAGGGATCTAACTATGGCTACACCTTC. It specifies CASSLIQGSNYGYTF.

V gene TRBV27 combines with J gene TRBJ2-3, with D tentatively TRBD2 (6 bases). The CDR3 has 15 residues. Germline loops: CDR1 MNHEY, CDR2 SMNVEV (reference sequence). The V end lost 6 bases, the J end lost 3 bases, and 16 bases lay between the germline ends. CDR3 in DNA: TGTGCCAGCAGCCTTACTAGCAGAAGGACAGATACGCAGTATTTT. Its protein is CASSLTSRRTDTQYF.

The chain combines TRBV5-1 with TRBJ1-5, with D possibly being TRBD1 (6 bases). This CDR3 is built from 15 residues. Per germline, CDR1 SGHRS and CDR2 YFSETQ. Between the trimmed V and J ends, which lost 0 bases and 3 bases, there was a span of 10 bases. The CDR3 nucleotides read TGCGCCAGCAGCTTGGAGGGGGACCTCAATCAGCCCCAGCATTTT. As protein: CASSLEGDLNQPQHF. The full variable domain, rest sourced from reference TRBV5-1 and TRBJ1-5, is KAGVTQTPRYLIKTRGQQVTLSCSPISGHRSVSWYQQTPGQGLQFLFEYFSETQRNKGNFPGRFSGRQFSNSRSEMNVSTLELGDSALYLCASSLEGDLNQPQHFGDGTRLSIL.